These 10 T cell receptor beta chains were all obtained from the same sample, sequenced in a study of T cell responses to AZD1222 COVID-19 vaccine (dated by TCRdb to about 2021). Read against the paper, the sample's time point label means: baseline before first vaccination. The library was made by the immunoSEQ multiplex PCR assay. This immuneACCESS table, as held by TCRdb, lists in-frame sequences with V and J called but not all clones. Of the missing ones, under half trace to an unresolved V gene in checked studies; the others have no known cause. Recorded for this sample are nearly 110,000 clones; roughly 90% of them occurred a single time. Of the sample, approximately 4% is held by the ten largest clones. The specimen was peripheral blood, collected on day 0 of AZD1222 vaccination. These receptors all come from an adult in good health.

This clone came up once. The V and J genes are TRBV7-2 and TRBJ2-2; maybe TRBD1 (5 bases). The V end lost 8 bases, the J end lost 7 bases, and 14 bases lay between the germline ends. Germline CDR1 SGHTA, CDR2 FQGNSA. The CDR3 extends over 13 amino acids. CDR3 region: CASCRDHSGELFF. CDR3 in DNA: TGTGCCAGCTGCAGGGATCACAGCGGGGAGCTGTTTTTT.

The chain links TRBV9 to TRBJ2-3; TRBD2 matches at 10 bases. The V gene's germline CDR1 is SGDLS and CDR2 YYNGEE. CDR3 size: 15 residues. With 2 bases clipped from V and 4 bases from J, the junction kept 4 bases outside the gene matches. The CDR3 sequence is CASSVQLAGSDTQYF. As DNA, the CDR3 is TGTGCCAGCAGCGTTCAACTAGCGGGGTCAGATACGCAGTATTTT.

The chain recombines TRBV11-1 with TRBJ2-7; no clear D gene. V lost 2 bases and J lost 0, with 5 bases in between. CDR1 and CDR2 (germline): SGHAT, FQDESV (reference sequence). CDR3 length: 13 residues. The chain's CDR3 is CASSLPASYEQYF. In DNA form, the CDR3 reads TGTGCCAGCAGCTTACCAGCCTCCTACGAGCAGTACTTC.

The chain recombines TRBV25-1 with TRBJ1-3; TRBD1 is a possible D gene (5 bases). The CDR3 is 14 amino acids. Trimming took 6 bases from V and 3 from J, leaving 12 bases between them. Looked up from germline, CDR1 is MGHDK and CDR2 is SYGVNS. This CDR3 is CASSPGRLGNTIYF. CDR3 DNA: TGTGCCAGCAGCCCAGGGCGGCTTGGAAACACCATATATTTT.

This clone was detected only once. V usage is TRBV28 and J usage is TRBJ2-5; D is unresolved. CDR3 length: 11 amino acids. The ends were cut back, 2 bases at V and 5 bases at J, with 3 bases in the middle. The germline gives CDR1 MDHEN, CDR2 SYDVKM. CDR3 nucleotide sequence: TGTGCCAGCAGTTTAGTGGAGACCCAGTACTTC. It is translated as CASSLVETQYF.

This chain connects TRBV28 to TRBJ1-5; possibly TRBD1 for D (5 bases). CDR1 and CDR2 from the germline V gene are MDHEN and SYDVKM. Trimming took off 5 bases at V and 4 bases at J, with 15 bases between the two ends. CDR3 length: 15 amino acids. CDR3 sequence reads: CASSGLDIPNQPQHF. The CDR3 DNA sequence: TGTGCCAGCAGTGGGTTGGACATACCAAATCAGCCCCAGCATTTT.

This clone appeared once. This sequence joins TRBV27 and TRBJ1-1, with unresolved D. The ends were cut back, 8 bases at V and 1 base at J, with 17 bases in the middle. The CDR3 extends over 15 amino acids. Per the germline V gene, CDR1 is MNHEY and CDR2 is SMNVEV (reference sequence). The CDR3 loop is CASFSNVRGNTEAFF. The CDR3 region has the DNA TGTGCCAGCTTCTCGAATGTTCGTGGGAACACTGAAGCTTTCTTT.

This clone was picked up one time. The genes are TRBV4-1 and TRBJ1-2; 7 bases match TRBD1. The CDR3 covers 16 residues. Germline V lookup: CDR1 MGHRA, CDR2 YSYEKL. J lost 2 bases, V lost 3 bases, and 9 bases had no gene match. CDR3 in DNA: TGCGCCAGCAGCCAGGAAAGGGGGCAGGAGAACTATGGCTACACCTTC. Its protein is CASSQERGQENYGYTF.

A word on this clone: The junction does not match germline at one end; this may be a read error. V is TRBV6-1 and J is TRBJ2-3; D possibly corresponds to TRBD1 (6 bases). Germline CDR1 reads MNHNS; CDR2 reads SASEGT. The CDR3 runs to 16 residues. The CDR3 protein is CASREHKGDNTDTQYF. DNA of the CDR3: TGTGCCAGCCGTGAGCATAAGGGGGACAACACAGATACGCAGTATTTT.

The CDR3 loop reads CASRTGSGANVLTF. CDR3 coding DNA: TGTGCCAGCAGGACAGGGTCTGGGGCCAACGTCCTGACTTTC. The chain combines TRBV6-6 with TRBJ2-6, with 7 bases matching TRBD1. From germline, CDR1 is MNHNY and CDR2 SVGAGI (reference sequence). Trimming at V came to 6 bases and at J to 1 base, leaving 0 bases not matched to a gene. There are 14 residues in the CDR3.